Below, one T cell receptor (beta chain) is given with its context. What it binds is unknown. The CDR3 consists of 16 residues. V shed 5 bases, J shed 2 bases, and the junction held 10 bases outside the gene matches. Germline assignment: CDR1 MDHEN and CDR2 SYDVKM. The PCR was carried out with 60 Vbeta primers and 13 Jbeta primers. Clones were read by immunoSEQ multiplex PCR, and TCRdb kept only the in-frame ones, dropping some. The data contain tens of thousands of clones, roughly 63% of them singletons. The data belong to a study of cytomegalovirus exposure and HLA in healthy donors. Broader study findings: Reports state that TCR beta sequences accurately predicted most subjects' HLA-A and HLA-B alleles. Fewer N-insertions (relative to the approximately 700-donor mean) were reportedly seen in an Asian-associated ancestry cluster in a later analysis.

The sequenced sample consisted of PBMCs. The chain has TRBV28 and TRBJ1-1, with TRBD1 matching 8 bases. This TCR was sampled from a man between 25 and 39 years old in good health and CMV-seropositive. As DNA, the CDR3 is TGTGCCAGCAGTCCCCTTTCCGGGACAGGTAACACTGAAGCTTTCTTT. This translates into CASSPLSGTGNTEAFF.